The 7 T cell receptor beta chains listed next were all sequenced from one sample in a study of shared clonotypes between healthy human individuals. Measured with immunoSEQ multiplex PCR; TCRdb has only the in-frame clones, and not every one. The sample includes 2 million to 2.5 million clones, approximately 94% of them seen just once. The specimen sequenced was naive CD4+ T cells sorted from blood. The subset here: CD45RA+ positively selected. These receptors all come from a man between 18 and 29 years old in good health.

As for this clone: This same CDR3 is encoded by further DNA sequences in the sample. CDR3 DNA sequence: TGCGCCAGCAGCTTGGGGCAGGTTTCCTACGAGCAGTACTTC. Protein: CASSLGQVSYEQYF. The rearrangement links TRBV5-1 to TRBJ2-7, with unresolved D. CDR3 length equals 14 residues. The V end was cut by 0 bases, the J end by 1 base, with 8 bases between. Germline CDR1 reads SGHRS; CDR2 reads YFSETQ.

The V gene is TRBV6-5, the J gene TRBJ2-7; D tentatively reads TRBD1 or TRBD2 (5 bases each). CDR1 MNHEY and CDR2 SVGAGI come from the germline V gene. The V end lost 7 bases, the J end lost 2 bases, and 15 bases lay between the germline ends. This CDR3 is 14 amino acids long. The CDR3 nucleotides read TGTGCCAGCACCCAATTAAGGGGACCCTACGAGCAGTACTTC. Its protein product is CASTQLRGPYEQYF.

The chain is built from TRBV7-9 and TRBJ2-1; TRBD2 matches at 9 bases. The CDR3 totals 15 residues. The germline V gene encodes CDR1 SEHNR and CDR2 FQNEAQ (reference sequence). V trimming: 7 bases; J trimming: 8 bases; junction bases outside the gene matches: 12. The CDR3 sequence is CASTQRASGNHEQFF. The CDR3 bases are TGTGCCAGCACCCAGAGGGCTAGCGGGAACCATGAGCAGTTCTTC. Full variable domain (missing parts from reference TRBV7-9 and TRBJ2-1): DTGVSQNPRHKITKRGQNVTFRCDPISEHNRLYWYRQTLGQGPEFLTYFQNEAQLEKSRLLSDRFSAERPKGSFSTLEIQRTEQGDSAMYLCASTQRASGNHEQFFGPGTRLTVL.

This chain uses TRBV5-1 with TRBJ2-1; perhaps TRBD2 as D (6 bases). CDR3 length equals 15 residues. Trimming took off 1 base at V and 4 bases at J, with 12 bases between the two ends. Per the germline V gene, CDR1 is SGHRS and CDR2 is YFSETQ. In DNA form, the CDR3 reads TGCGCCAGCAGCTTGCTCGGGACTGAATACAATGAGCAGTTCTTC. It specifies CASSLLGTEYNEQFF.

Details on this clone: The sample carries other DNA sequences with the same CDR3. DNA of the CDR3: TGTGCCAGCAGTTCCGGGACAGGGACCTACGAGCAGTACTTC. This encodes CASSSGTGTYEQYF. The rearrangement uses TRBV7-8 and TRBJ2-7, with TRBD1 matching over 9 bases. Looked up from germline, CDR1 is SGHVS and CDR2 is FQNEAQ. The CDR3 runs to 14 residues. V shed 6 bases and J 2 bases; nucleotides not matched to a gene: 5.

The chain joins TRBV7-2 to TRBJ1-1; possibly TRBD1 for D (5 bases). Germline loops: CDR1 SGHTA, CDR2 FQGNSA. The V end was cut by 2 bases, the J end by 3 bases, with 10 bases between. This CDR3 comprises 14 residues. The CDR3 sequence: CASSLRWGDTEAFF. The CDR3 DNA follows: TGTGCCAGCAGCTTACGGTGGGGGGACACTGAAGCTTTCTTT.

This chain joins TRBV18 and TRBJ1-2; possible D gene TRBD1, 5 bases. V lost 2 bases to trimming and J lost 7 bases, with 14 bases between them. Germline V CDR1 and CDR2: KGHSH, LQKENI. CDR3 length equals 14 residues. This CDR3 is CASSPSRWGVGYTF. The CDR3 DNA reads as TGTGCCAGCTCACCATCGAGGTGGGGGGTTGGCTACACCTTC.